The rows below give T cell receptor beta chains drawn from one sample of a study of T-cell reconstitution after alpha-beta-depleted transplantation in children. TCRdb reanalysed the PCR reads using MiXCR and keeps one entry per CDR3 protein. The sample contains about 610,000 distinct CDR3 sequences, about 10% of which appear only once. The sample consisted of PBMCs from the stem cell graft donor, taken from the stem cell graft. The receptors shown here come from a human donor who donated a stem cell graft to a child with acute myeloid leukemia. Each CDR3 is given with its conserved first and last residue. Fields, in order: CDR3 DNA, CDR3 protein, D gene, J gene, clone size, V gene. The D gene is left open where the match is weak. A row's size may be missing; if present it is once, few, many or a size class.

CDR3 DNA: TGCAGTGCAGTTACCACAGGGGACAATCAGCCCCAGCATTTT
CDR3 protein: CSAVTTGDNQPQHF
D gene: TRBD1
J gene: TRBJ1-5
clone size: many
V gene: TRBV20-1

CDR3 DNA: TGCAGTGCCCGGGACGGAGAATGGGTCTTCTATGGCTACACCTTC
CDR3 protein: CSARDGEWVFYGYTF
D gene: NA
J gene: TRBJ1-2
clone size: NA
V gene: TRBV20-1

CDR3 DNA: TGTGCCAGCAGTGATATTGGCTACGAGCAGTACTTC
CDR3 protein: CASSDIGYEQYF
D gene: NA
J gene: TRBJ2-7
clone size: NA
V gene: TRBV25-1

CDR3 DNA: TGTGCCAGCAGCCCCGGACTAGCGGGAATTCAAAACATTCAGTACTTC
CDR3 protein: CASSPGLAGIQNIQYF
D gene: TRBD2
J gene: TRBJ2-4
clone size: many
V gene: TRBV7-9

CDR3 DNA: TGCAGCGTTCAACCCAGGGGTTCCTACGAGCAGTACTTC
CDR3 protein: CSVQPRGSYEQYF
D gene: NA
J gene: TRBJ2-7
clone size: NA
V gene: TRBV29-1

CDR3 DNA: TGTGCCAGCAGCTTAGGAGTTGTCCAGCCCCAGCATTTT
CDR3 protein: CASSLGVVQPQHF
D gene: NA
J gene: TRBJ1-5
clone size: many
V gene: TRBV11-2

CDR3 DNA: TGTGCCAGCAGCCAAGGGATGAGAGGGAACAATGAGCAGTTCTTC
CDR3 protein: CASSQGMRGNNEQFF
D gene: NA
J gene: TRBJ2-1
clone size: many
V gene: TRBV14

CDR3 DNA: TGTGCCATCAGGGGAGGTAGCGGGAGTTTAGGGAACAATGAGCAGTTCTTC
CDR3 protein: CAIRGGSGSLGNNEQFF
D gene: TRBD2
J gene: TRBJ2-1
clone size: many
V gene: TRBV10-3

CDR3 DNA: TGTGCCAGCAGTTCGGCACGAAACATTCAGTACTTC
CDR3 protein: CASSSARNIQYF
D gene: NA
J gene: TRBJ2-4
clone size: few
V gene: TRBV12-3/TRBV12-4

CDR3 DNA: TGTGCCAGCAGCCACGATTCAGGGCAGTACTTC
CDR3 protein: CASSHDSGQYF
D gene: NA
J gene: TRBJ2-7
clone size: few
V gene: TRBV14

CDR3 DNA: TGCAGCGCCCAGGGGCCCTACGAGCAGTACTTC
CDR3 protein: CSAQGPYEQYF
D gene: NA
J gene: TRBJ2-7
clone size: NA
V gene: TRBV29-1

CDR3 DNA: TGTGCCAGCAGCCTTATAGCGGGAGCCGAGCAGTACTTC
CDR3 protein: CASSLIAGAEQYF
D gene: TRBD2
J gene: TRBJ2-7
clone size: NA
V gene: TRBV12-3/TRBV12-4

CDR3 DNA: TGTGCCAGCAGCAGATCCCTTGGGTTCGAGCAGTACTTC
CDR3 protein: CASSRSLGFEQYF
D gene: NA
J gene: TRBJ2-7
clone size: many
V gene: TRBV6-5

CDR3 DNA: TGTGCCAGCAGCCCTCTAGTGAGTCCGCAGTATTTT
CDR3 protein: CASSPLVSPQYF
D gene: NA
J gene: TRBJ2-3
clone size: many
V gene: TRBV12-3/TRBV12-4

CDR3 DNA: TGTGCCAGCAGCTTAGGGAAGGGCAGCCCTGGTTTCTCCTACGAGCAGTACTTC
CDR3 protein: CASSLGKGSPGFSYEQYF
D gene: NA
J gene: TRBJ2-7
clone size: few
V gene: TRBV11-1

CDR3 DNA: TGTGCCAGCAGCCCGAGGACAGGGGGCGCGATGGTCACCTTC
CDR3 protein: CASSPRTGGAMVTF
D gene: TRBD1
J gene: TRBJ1-2
clone size: NA
V gene: TRBV13

CDR3 DNA: TGTGCCAGCACCTACCCACAGGGCGGCCAGCCCCAGCATTTT
CDR3 protein: CASTYPQGGQPQHF
D gene: NA
J gene: TRBJ1-5
clone size: few
V gene: TRBV6-1

CDR3 DNA: TGTGCCAGCAGCACAGGGTCAGGAGTCTCACCCCTCCACTTT
CDR3 protein: CASSTGSGVSPLHF
D gene: NA
J gene: TRBJ1-6
clone size: NA
V gene: TRBV28

CDR3 DNA: TGTGCCAGTAAACGCGGCCCTTCCTACGAGCAGTACTTC
CDR3 protein: CASKRGPSYEQYF
D gene: NA
J gene: TRBJ2-7
clone size: many
V gene: TRBV19

CDR3 DNA: TGTGCCAGCAGATTGGACTACTTCGGAGATACGCAGTATTTT
CDR3 protein: CASRLDYFGDTQYF
D gene: NA
J gene: TRBJ2-3
clone size: NA
V gene: TRBV28

CDR3 DNA: TGTGCCAGCAGCTTGATCGGTGGCGGCTACGAGCAGTACTTC
CDR3 protein: CASSLIGGGYEQYF
D gene: NA
J gene: TRBJ2-7
clone size: few
V gene: TRBV7-9

CDR3 DNA: TGTGCCATCAGCCGACTAGCGGACTACAATGAGCAGTTCTTC
CDR3 protein: CAISRLADYNEQFF
D gene: TRBD2
J gene: TRBJ2-1
clone size: NA
V gene: TRBV10-3

CDR3 DNA: TGTGCCAGCAGCTTCAGTTACACTGAAGCTTTCTTT
CDR3 protein: CASSFSYTEAFF
D gene: NA
J gene: TRBJ1-1
clone size: NA
V gene: TRBV7-2

CDR3 DNA: TGTGCCAGCAGCCGAGGACGTCTTGGCGAGCAGTACTTC
CDR3 protein: CASSRGRLGEQYF
D gene: NA
J gene: TRBJ2-7
clone size: many
V gene: TRBV12-3/TRBV12-4

CDR3 DNA: TGTGCCAGCAGCCCGGCAGAGAACATGAACACTGAAGCTTTCTTT
CDR3 protein: CASSPAENMNTEAFF
D gene: NA
J gene: TRBJ1-1
clone size: NA
V gene: TRBV11-2

CDR3 DNA: TGTGCCAGCAGCCAAGATCTGACCAACGCAATCACCGGGGAGCTGTTTTTT
CDR3 protein: CASSQDLTNAITGELFF
D gene: NA
J gene: TRBJ2-2
clone size: NA
V gene: TRBV14

CDR3 DNA: TGTGCCAGCAGCCAAGTTTTCTTCAATGAGCAGTTCTTC
CDR3 protein: CASSQVFFNEQFF
D gene: NA
J gene: TRBJ2-1
clone size: many
V gene: TRBV4-2

CDR3 DNA: TGTGCCAGCAGTATACAGGGTTATCAGCCCCAGCATTTT
CDR3 protein: CASSIQGYQPQHF
D gene: NA
J gene: TRBJ1-5
clone size: NA
V gene: TRBV6-5

CDR3 DNA: TGTGCCAGCAGCGTAGAGGCATCGGGCAGCTACGAGCAGTACTTC
CDR3 protein: CASSVEASGSYEQYF
D gene: NA
J gene: TRBJ2-7
clone size: NA
V gene: TRBV9

CDR3 DNA: TGCAGCGTTGAAGACCTAGGAGTGATCTCCGGAGAGGATACGCAGTATTTT
CDR3 protein: CSVEDLGVISGEDTQYF
D gene: NA
J gene: TRBJ2-3
clone size: many
V gene: TRBV29-1

CDR3 DNA: TGTGCCAGCAGCCGGACTAGCGGGAGCTCTGGTGAGCAGTTCTTC
CDR3 protein: CASSRTSGSSGEQFF
D gene: TRBD2
J gene: TRBJ2-1
clone size: few
V gene: TRBV7-9

CDR3 DNA: TGTGCCACCAGCCTGACATTGGATACGCAGTATTTT
CDR3 protein: CATSLTLDTQYF
D gene: NA
J gene: TRBJ2-3
clone size: NA
V gene: TRBV15

CDR3 DNA: TGTGCCAGCAGTTTATCAGGGACTAGCGGAGCCTACGAGCAGTACTTC
CDR3 protein: CASSLSGTSGAYEQYF
D gene: TRBD2
J gene: TRBJ2-7
clone size: NA
V gene: TRBV27

CDR3 DNA: TGCAGTGCCAACCCGAGCGGGAGTACAGATACGCAGTATTTT
CDR3 protein: CSANPSGSTDTQYF
D gene: TRBD2
J gene: TRBJ2-3
clone size: many
V gene: TRBV20-1

CDR3 DNA: TGCAGTGCCTTCTGGACAGGGGAGGCAGATACGCAGTATTTT
CDR3 protein: CSAFWTGEADTQYF
D gene: TRBD1
J gene: TRBJ2-3
clone size: few
V gene: TRBV20-1

CDR3 DNA: TGCAGCGTTGGCCGGGACACTTCCACCTACGAGCAGTACTTC
CDR3 protein: CSVGRDTSTYEQYF
D gene: NA
J gene: TRBJ2-7
clone size: NA
V gene: TRBV29-1

CDR3 DNA: TGTGCCAGCAGTTCCCTAGCGAATGAGCAGTTCTTC
CDR3 protein: CASSSLANEQFF
D gene: NA
J gene: TRBJ2-1
clone size: many
V gene: TRBV12-3/TRBV12-4

CDR3 DNA: TGTGCCAGCAGCCAAGGGGACTACGCTAGAGATGAGCAGTTCTTC
CDR3 protein: CASSQGDYARDEQFF
D gene: TRBD2
J gene: TRBJ2-1
clone size: few
V gene: TRBV14

CDR3 DNA: TGTGCCAGCAGCCAGGGACTAGCGAGGGGCAATGAGCAGTTCTTC
CDR3 protein: CASSQGLARGNEQFF
D gene: TRBD2
J gene: TRBJ2-1
clone size: few
V gene: TRBV14

CDR3 DNA: TGTGCCAGCAGTTACTCGTTTCCGGGAGACCAGTTCTTC
CDR3 protein: CASSYSFPGDQFF
D gene: NA
J gene: TRBJ2-1
clone size: NA
V gene: TRBV6-2/TRBV6-3

CDR3 DNA: TGCGCCAGCAGCCCTCTAGTAGGGTTCGATGAGCAGTTCTTC
CDR3 protein: CASSPLVGFDEQFF
D gene: NA
J gene: TRBJ2-1
clone size: NA
V gene: TRBV4-3

CDR3 DNA: TGCAGTGCGGTGGTTGGCGGGAGTTACGAGCAGTACTTC
CDR3 protein: CSAVVGGSYEQYF
D gene: TRBD2
J gene: TRBJ2-7
clone size: NA
V gene: TRBV20-1

CDR3 DNA: TGTGCCAGCAGCCCGAGCCCCGGAGGGGAGGATCAGTACTTC
CDR3 protein: CASSPSPGGEDQYF
D gene: NA
J gene: TRBJ2-4
clone size: many
V gene: TRBV7-2

CDR3 DNA: TGCGCCAGCAGCCAGGCTAGCGGGAGTGTCTACGAGCAGTACTTC
CDR3 protein: CASSQASGSVYEQYF
D gene: TRBD2
J gene: TRBJ2-7
clone size: few
V gene: TRBV4-1